Described below is a single T cell receptor beta chain sequence and its context. CDR1 and CDR2 from the germline V gene are SEHNR and FQNEAQ (reference sequence). This CDR3 comprises 15 residues. With V trimmed by 5 bases and J by 6 bases, 8 bases remained unmatched. The authors ran a second PCR of 7 to 11 cycles using a sample-barcoded 5' primer and a J-beta primer mix. In TCRdb, the 5' RACE reads were re-called with MiXCR into one record per CDR3 protein. The sample holds hundreds of thousands of distinct CDR3 sequences, about 28% seen once. The sample is drawn from a study of blood T cells in healthy people across ages. For every donor, a draw yielded ten milliliters of peripheral blood.

The chain combines TRBV7-9 with TRBJ2-1; 9 nucleotides line up with TRBD1. The specimen was blood. This clonotype was obtained from a woman of 80 years or more in good health. CDR3 loop: CASSLGTGRGNEQFF. The CDR3 DNA sequence: TGTGCCAGCAGCCTCGGGACAGGGAGGGGCAATGAGCAGTTCTTC.